Listed below are T cell receptor beta chains from one sample, sequenced in a study of T cell repertoires in cytomegalovirus infection. TCRdb reprocessed the reads with MiXCR, giving one entry per CDR3 protein. The sample holds hundreds of thousands of distinct CDR3 sequences; 25% to 35% are singletons and the top ten take roughly 20%. These TCRs are of unknown antigen specificity. The sample was cultured PBMCs, taken from culture after CMV antigen stimulation. Receptors originate from a human donor in good health (CMV status not recorded). Some clones in this sample may be carry-over from other donors' samples. The CDR3 runs from the conserved cysteine through the conserved F or W. The order of the fields is V gene, J gene, CDR3 protein.

TRBV19,TRBJ2-7,CASSIGLAGGAEQYF
TRBV7-6,TRBJ2-7,CASSLSPGDYEQYF
TRBV6-6,TRBJ1-5,CASSLPGQTSNQPQHF
TRBV27,TRBJ1-2,CASSQGTAAVYGYTF
TRBV27,TRBJ2-3,CARGLSTAVWTDTQYF
TRBV14,TRBJ1-1,CASSVQQNTEAFF
TRBV3-1,TRBJ2-1,CASSQDSLTSGRAGFF
TRBV18,TRBJ2-1,CASSPAFSRGEQFF
TRBV19,TRBJ1-5,CASSGTLLGEPQHF
TRBV29-1,TRBJ1-2,CSVDGQGEGYGYTF
TRBV28,TRBJ2-7,CASSGDRLPSYEQYF
TRBV7-9,TRBJ2-3,CASSPRRGWDREDTQYF
TRBV20-1,TRBJ2-3,CSARDPRGSTDTQYF
TRBV5-4,TRBJ2-7,CASSLGGAGGRYEQYF
TRBV27,TRBJ2-3,CASSSTKGGKSTDTQYF
TRBV6-2/TRBV6-3,TRBJ2-7,CASSSPGQGSYEQYF
TRBV12-3/TRBV12-4,TRBJ1-4,CASSIRQGVKLFF
TRBV6-5,TRBJ1-1,CASSYKGITEAFF
TRBV7-6,TRBJ2-3,CASSLAYGSSGATDTQYF
TRBV7-2,TRBJ2-4,CASRGGGDSKNIQYF
TRBV7-2,TRBJ2-5,CASSLQTVETQYF
TRBV7-9,TRBJ1-1,CATDRTKGAFF
TRBV11-2,TRBJ2-1,CASSLLRANEQFF
TRBV19,TRBJ2-1,CASSMGLASGRASSYNEQFF
TRBV7-2,TRBJ2-1,CASSSAGTYNEQFF
TRBV29-1,TRBJ1-1,CSVEDPKTDGFF
TRBV20-1,TRBJ2-1,CSARQRLPFSYNEQFF
TRBV20-1,TRBJ1-1,CSARTTGTGNTEAFF
TRBV12-3/TRBV12-4,TRBJ1-2,CASSPGTGAYYGYTF
TRBV10-3,TRBJ2-6,CAITSPGTGISGANVLTF
TRBV7-2,TRBJ2-2,CASSFYSGANTGELFF
TRBV20-1,TRBJ2-1,CSATRRGGANEQFF
TRBV4-2,TRBJ2-4,CASSQSRASTSGRNNIQYF
TRBV11-1,TRBJ2-1,CASSSALAAYGNEQFF
TRBV11-3,TRBJ2-3,CASSLGGGTAADTQYF
TRBV7-9,TRBJ1-3,CASSLGAGNTIYF
TRBV20-1,TRBJ1-6,CSARSRDTQEPPLHF
TRBV10-3,TRBJ1-3,CAISELGVSGNTIYF
TRBV28,TRBJ1-1,CASSSAGVSNTEAFF
TRBV6-2/TRBV6-3,TRBJ2-2,CASSYWSGELFF
TRBV7-6,TRBJ1-6,CASRLMQAANSPLHF
TRBV2,TRBJ1-1,CASSEEPQGNTEAFF
TRBV11-2,TRBJ2-1,CASSRTYFKSMESNEQFF
TRBV25-1,TRBJ1-3,CASSGNGNTIYF
TRBV5-3,TRBJ1-6,CASSKGTGGADSPLHF
TRBV28,TRBJ1-5,CASSYGRPDQPQHF
TRBV7-8,TRBJ2-4,CASSLGRRQGNIQYF
TRBV27,TRBJ2-7,CASSLGGDEYEQYF
TRBV27,TRBJ2-3,CASSLVSSPNTQYF
TRBV20-1,TRBJ1-1,CSARSEDRYTEAFF
TRBV12-3/TRBV12-4,TRBJ1-2,CASSLTGMLGYTF
TRBV3-1,TRBJ1-2,CASSPQGAVYGYTF
TRBV10-3,TRBJ1-3,CAISEGPSAGSGNTIYF